This TCR beta chain is from a study of cytomegalovirus exposure and HLA in healthy donors (dated 2017 in TCRdb). For the wider study: According to a later analysis, the 100 to 150 validation repertoires were produced on the same platform as the roughly 600 repertoires of the first cohort. Along with the roughly 610-subject first cohort, a separate validation cohort of approximately 110 different subjects was used. The aim of the study was to test whether cataloging public T cell receptors could identify signatures of past pathogen exposure. The study combined high-throughput TCR immunosequencing, statistical association of individual TCRs with disease status, and machine learning to predict cytomegalovirus infection status.

Separate from the roughly 660-subject first cohort, the validation cohort of 95 to 150 subjects was the group to which the donors belonged. A remark on this clone: What antigen it recognizes has not been identified. Base quality data are lacking; no much larger clone is found one base away.

The library relied on the immunoSEQ multiplex PCR assay. Under the source paper's analysis protocol: A statistical classification framework was built for diagnosing cytomegalovirus status from the catalog of TCR beta chain sequences. TCRdb retrieved this table from immuneACCESS and kept in-frame rearrangements only. Not all clones are present; in checked studies, unresolved V genes account for under half, and no reason is known for the remainder. V and J calls and clone size come straight from that table; D and trimming were deduced from the DNA. The sample table contains 150,000 to 180,000 clones; only one count was recorded for about 82% of them. The ten top clones hold approximately 2.2% of the sample. Findings and caveats that apply to the study as a whole: A later analysis lacked HLA typing for the validation cohort, so it scored co-occurrence in that cohort across all 120 repertoires. A total of 150 to 200 TCR beta chains were listed by the study as associated with cytomegalovirus. Of the cluster scores, 90% to 95% were above 0 in a later analysis, which found that TCRs clustered in the first cohort also tended to co-occur in the 110 or so validation repertoires. Cytomegalovirus status was reported to be diagnosed by the classifier with high specificity and sensitivity in both the original and validation cohorts. The authors suggested that the approach could potentially be generalized to other disease states and immunological phenotypes. Most TCR sequences were seen in very few donors, while some public TCRs were found in many individuals. In vitro tests confirmed that a few of the cytomegalovirus-associated TCR beta chains recognize cytomegalovirus antigens.

At the junction V is shortened by 2 bases and J by 6 bases; bases outside the gene matches: 8. The CDR1 and CDR2 encoded by the germline V gene are MNHNS and SASEGT. The CDR3 spans 16 residues, from the cysteine through the phenylalanine. Only the CDR3 portion is preserved as DNA: 48 bases, with reading frame beginning at the first base. Recombination joined TRBV6-1 with TRBJ2-7, and TRBD1 aligns with 12 junction nucleotides. The TCR comes from a human donor in good health. Material for sequencing was PBMCs. DNA sequence: TGTGCCAGCAGTGAATATCAGGGACAGGGGGCGCGCGAGCAGTACTTC. The translation is CASSEYQGQGAREQYF.